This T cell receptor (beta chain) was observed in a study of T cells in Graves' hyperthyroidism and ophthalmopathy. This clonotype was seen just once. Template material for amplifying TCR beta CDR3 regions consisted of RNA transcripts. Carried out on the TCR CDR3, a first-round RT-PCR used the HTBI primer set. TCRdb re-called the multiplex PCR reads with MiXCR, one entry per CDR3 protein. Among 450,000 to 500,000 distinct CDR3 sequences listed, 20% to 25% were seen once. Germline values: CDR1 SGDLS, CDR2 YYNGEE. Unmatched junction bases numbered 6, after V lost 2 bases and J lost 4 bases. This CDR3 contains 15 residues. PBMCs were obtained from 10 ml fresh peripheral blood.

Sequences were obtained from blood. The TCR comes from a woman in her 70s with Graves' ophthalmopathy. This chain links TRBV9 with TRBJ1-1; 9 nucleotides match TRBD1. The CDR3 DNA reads TGTGCCAGCAGCGTCGCGACGACAGGGGGCACTGAAGCTTTCTTT. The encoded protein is CASSVATTGGTEAFF.